The 5 T cell receptor beta chains presented below share a single source sample, sequenced in a study of shared clonotypes between healthy human individuals. The method was immunoSEQ multiplex PCR; TCRdb's version includes in-frame clones alone and lacks a portion of them. This table holds over 400,000 clones, 90% to 96% found once. Source material: naive CD4+ T cells sorted from blood. Subset defined: CD45RA+ positively selected. These receptors were taken from a woman younger than 45 in good health.

V is TRBV11-2 and J is TRBJ1-3; 8 bases fit TRBD1. Trimming removed 4 bases from V and 2 bases from J; junction bases left unmatched: 7. Germline loops: CDR1 SGHAT, CDR2 FQNNGV. The CDR3 extends over 16 amino acids. CDR3 region: CASSSQGVIAGNTIYF. CDR3 DNA: TGTGCCAGCAGCTCACAGGGGGTTATAGCTGGAAACACCATATATTTT.

Only a few counts were recorded for this clone. The V gene is TRBV4-1, the J gene TRBJ1-5; tentative D call: TRBD1 (6 bases). The CDR3 has 17 residues. Germline V CDR1 and CDR2: MGHRA, YSYEKL. Trimming cost V 1 base and J 2 bases, with 15 bases left between them. The CDR3 sequence is CASSQGPGVIGNQPQHF. The CDR3 region has the DNA TGCGCCAGCAGCCAAGGACCAGGGGTGATCGGCAATCAGCCCCAGCATTTT.

The rearrangement joins TRBV14 to TRBJ2-1, with TRBD2 matching over 12 bases. CDR3 length: 15 amino acids. Germline CDR1 reads SGHDN; CDR2 reads FVKESK. Trimming took 4 bases from V and 7 from J; bases not matched to a gene: 5. The CDR3 DNA sequence: TGTGCCAGCAGCCCGCTAGCGGGAGGGAGGAATGAGCAGTTCTTC. It codes for CASSPLAGGRNEQFF.

The rearrangement joins TRBV27 to TRBJ2-1; 9 nucleotides match TRBD2. This CDR3 is 14 amino acids long. CDR1 and CDR2 from the germline V gene are MNHEY and SMNVEV (reference sequence). The ends lost 8 bases at V and 3 bases at J; junction bases unmatched: 5. CDR3 DNA: TGTGCCAGCGGGCGGGAGGGCCTCTACAATGAGCAGTTCTTC. This encodes CASGREGLYNEQFF.

This chain joins TRBV6-1 and TRBJ1-2; unclear D gene. Per germline, CDR1 MNHNS and CDR2 SASEGT. The CDR3 runs to 12 residues. Trimming shortened V by 1 base and J by 7 bases, and 7 bases separated the two germline ends. CDR3 bases: TGTGCCAGCAGTGAAGGGCAGGCTGGCTACACCTTC. Protein product: CASSEGQAGYTF.